This T cell receptor beta chain was retrieved from a study of blood T cells in healthy people across ages. A second PCR, run for roughly 7 to 12 cycles, used a sample-barcoded 5' primer plus a J-beta primer mix. TCRdb processed the 5' RACE reads anew with MiXCR; each CDR3 protein has one entry. Of over 1,300,000 distinct CDR3 sequences in the sample, roughly 59% were seen once. The receptor's source is a man between 18 and 29 years old in good health. Material: blood.

The CDR3 DNA is TGTGCCTGGAGTGTGGGACAGATGAACACTGAAGCTTTCTTT. Its protein product is CAWSVGQMNTEAFF. The chain employs TRBV30 and TRBJ1-1; 7 bases match TRBD1. CDR1 and CDR2 from the germline V gene are GTSNPN and SVGIG (reference sequence). The V and J ends lost 0 bases and 0 bases, in that order; junction bases with no gene match: 1. CDR3 length: 14 amino acids.